Below, 9 T cell receptor beta chains from the same sample are listed, as sequenced in a study of blood T cell repertoires in COVID-19. Measured with immunoSEQ multiplex PCR; TCRdb has only the in-frame clones, and not every one. The sample records approximately 210,000 clones, just under 85% being singletons. Sequencing used peripheral blood. The receptors come from a woman in her forties or fifties with active or convalescent COVID-19.

This chain connects TRBV6-5 to TRBJ2-3; D may be TRBD1 (6 bases). V gave up 5 bases and J gave up 4 bases, with 13 bases separating them. Germline V CDR1 and CDR2: MNHEY, SVGAGI. The CDR3 sequence is 14 residues long. The CDR3 protein is CASSRTAPPDTQYF. The CDR3 DNA follows: TGTGCCAGCAGTCGGACAGCGCCTCCAGATACGCAGTATTTT.

The chain joins TRBV19 to TRBJ2-3; TRBD1 matches at 8 bases. Trimming cost V 6 bases and J 1 base; bases outside gene matches: 0. Germline V lookup: CDR1 LNHDA, CDR2 SQIVND (reference sequence). This CDR3 is built from 13 residues. The chain's CDR3 is CASRGQGTDTQYF. CDR3 sequence (DNA): TGTGCCAGTAGGGGACAGGGCACAGATACGCAGTATTTT.

This clone was found once. The V gene is TRBV10-3, the J gene TRBJ1-5; D ambiguous. This CDR3 spans 13 amino acids. The V end lost 4 bases, the J end lost 2 bases, and 6 bases lay between the germline ends. Per germline, CDR1 ENHRY and CDR2 SYGVKD. CDR3 nucleotide sequence: TGTGCCATCAGTGGAACTGGCAATCAGCCCCAGCATTTT. It is translated as CAISGTGNQPQHF.

The chain has TRBV28 and TRBJ1-2, with 9 bases lining up with TRBD1. Germline V gene sequence: CDR1 MDHEN, CDR2 SYDVKM. V shed 3 bases and J 7 bases; nucleotides not matched to a gene: 6. The CDR3 extends over 14 amino acids. In DNA form, the CDR3 reads TGTGCCAGCAGTTTGATACAGGGGGCAGTTGGCTACACCTTC. Amino acids: CASSLIQGAVGYTF.

This clone is a singleton in its sample. The CDR3 reads CASSFRDRGRETQYF. The CDR3 bases are TGTGCCAGCAGCTTCCGGGACAGGGGGCGAGAGACCCAGTACTTC. V gene TRBV3-1 (or the pseudogene TRBV3-2) combines with J gene TRBJ2-5; TRBD1 matches 12 bases. The trim removed 5 bases at V and 4 bases at J, leaving 5 bases unmatched. The CDR3 covers 15 residues. CDR1 and CDR2 from the germline V gene are LGHDT and YNNKEL (reference sequence).

Written as DNA, the CDR3 is TGCAGCGTCCAGGGACAACGAAATGAAAAACTGTTTTTT. Translation gives CSVQGQRNEKLFF. V is TRBV29-1 and J is TRBJ1-4, with a weak D call TRBD1 (6 bases). V dropped 6 bases and J dropped 5 bases, with 13 bases sitting between them. CDR3 length: 13 amino acids. Germline lookup yields CDR1 SQVTM and CDR2 ANQGSEA.

The chain is built from TRBV6-5 and TRBJ2-1; 10 nucleotides agree with TRBD2. This CDR3 comprises 15 residues. The germline gives CDR1 MNHEY, CDR2 SVGAGI. Trimming cost V 6 bases and J 3 bases; bases outside gene matches: 5. CDR3 residues: CASSLAGEDYNEQFF. In nucleotides, the CDR3 is TGTGCCAGCAGCCTAGCGGGAGAGGACTACAATGAGCAGTTCTTC.

The V gene is TRBV6-5, the J gene TRBJ2-7, with 10 bases identical to TRBD2. Germline V gives CDR1 MNHEY, CDR2 SVGAGI. This CDR3 contains 13 residues. J was trimmed by 4 bases and V by 6 bases; bases with no gene match: 3. The CDR3 loop is CASSGTSDYEQYF. As DNA, the CDR3 is TGTGCCAGCAGCGGGACTAGCGATTACGAGCAGTACTTC.

The chain combines TRBV11-2 with TRBJ1-2, with TRBD1 identical over 10 bases. This CDR3 region has 15 residues. The trim removed 5 bases at V and 2 bases at J, leaving 5 bases unmatched. Germline CDR1 and CDR2: SGHAT and FQNNGV. The DNA for the CDR3 is TGTGCCAGCAGCCCCGACAGGGGGCTCAACTATGGCTACACCTTC. This sequence encodes CASSPDRGLNYGYTF. Based on the CDR3 plus reference TRBV11-2 and TRBJ1-2, the full variable domain is EAGVAQSPRYKIIEKRQSVAFWCNPISGHATLYWYQQILGQGPKLLIQFQNNGVVDDSQLPKDRFSAERLKGVDSTLKIQPAKLEDSAVYLCASSPDRGLNYGYTFGSGTRLTVV.